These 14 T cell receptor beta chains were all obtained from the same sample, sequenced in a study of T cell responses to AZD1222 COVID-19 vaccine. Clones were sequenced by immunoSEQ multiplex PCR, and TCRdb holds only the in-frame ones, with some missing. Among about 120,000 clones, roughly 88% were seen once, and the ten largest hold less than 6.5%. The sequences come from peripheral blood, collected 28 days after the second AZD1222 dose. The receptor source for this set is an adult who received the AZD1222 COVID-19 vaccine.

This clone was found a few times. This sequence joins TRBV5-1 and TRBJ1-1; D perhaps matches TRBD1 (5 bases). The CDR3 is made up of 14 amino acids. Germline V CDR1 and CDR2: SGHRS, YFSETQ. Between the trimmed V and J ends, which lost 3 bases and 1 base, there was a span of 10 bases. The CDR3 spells CASSSGPSNTEAFF. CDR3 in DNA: TGCGCCAGCAGCTCGGGACCATCGAACACTGAAGCTTTCTTT.

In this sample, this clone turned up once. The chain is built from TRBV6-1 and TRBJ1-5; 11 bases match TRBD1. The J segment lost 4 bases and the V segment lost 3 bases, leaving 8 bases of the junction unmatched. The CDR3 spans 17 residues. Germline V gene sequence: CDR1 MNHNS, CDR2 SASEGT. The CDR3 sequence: CASSDADRGQRNQPQHF. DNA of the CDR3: TGTGCCAGCAGTGACGCGGACAGGGGGCAGAGGAATCAGCCCCAGCATTTT.

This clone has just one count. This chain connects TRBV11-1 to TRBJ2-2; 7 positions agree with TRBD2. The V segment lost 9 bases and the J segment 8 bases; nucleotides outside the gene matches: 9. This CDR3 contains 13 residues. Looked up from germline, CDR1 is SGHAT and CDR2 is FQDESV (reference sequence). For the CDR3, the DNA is TGTGCCAGTTTCGGGGGGTGCGAGGGGGAGCTGTTTTTT. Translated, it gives CASFGGCEGELFF.

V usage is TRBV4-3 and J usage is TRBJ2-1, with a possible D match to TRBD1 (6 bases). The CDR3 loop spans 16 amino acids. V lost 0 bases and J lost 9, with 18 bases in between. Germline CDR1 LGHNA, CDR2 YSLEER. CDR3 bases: TGCGCCAGCAGCCAAGATGTTGCAGGGGATCGGGGTGAGCAGTTCTTC. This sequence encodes CASSQDVAGDRGEQFF.

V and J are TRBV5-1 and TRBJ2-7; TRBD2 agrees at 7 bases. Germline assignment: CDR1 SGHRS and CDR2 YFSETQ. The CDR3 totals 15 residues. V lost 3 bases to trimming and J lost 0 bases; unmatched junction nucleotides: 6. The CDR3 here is CASSWGGVVSYEQYF. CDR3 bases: TGCGCCAGCAGCTGGGGGGGGGTCGTCTCCTACGAGCAGTACTTC.

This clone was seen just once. This chain's CDR3 is CASSSQGQGVGEQYF. DNA for the CDR3: TGTGCCAGCAGCTCGCAGGGTCAGGGAGTCGGCGAGCAGTACTTC. This chain connects TRBV7-2 to TRBJ2-7; D tentatively fits TRBD1 or TRBD2 (5 bases each). Trimming removed 4 bases at V and 6 bases at J, with 19 bases between. The V gene's germline CDR1 is SGHTA and CDR2 FQGNSA. The CDR3 is made up of 15 amino acids. The full variable domain, rest sourced from reference TRBV7-2 and TRBJ2-7, is GAGVSQSPSNKVTEKGKDVELRCDPISGHTALYWYRQSLGQGLEFLIYFQGNSAPDKSGLPSDRFSAERTGGSVSTLTIQRTQQEDSAVYLCASSSQGQGVGEQYFGPGTRLTVT.

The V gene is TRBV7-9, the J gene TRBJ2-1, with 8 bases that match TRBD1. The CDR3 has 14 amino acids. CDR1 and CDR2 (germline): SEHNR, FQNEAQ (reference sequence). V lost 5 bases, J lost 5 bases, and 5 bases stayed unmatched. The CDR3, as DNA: TGTGCCAGCAGCCGGGACAGGAGAGACAATGAGCAGTTCTTC. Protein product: CASSRDRRDNEQFF.

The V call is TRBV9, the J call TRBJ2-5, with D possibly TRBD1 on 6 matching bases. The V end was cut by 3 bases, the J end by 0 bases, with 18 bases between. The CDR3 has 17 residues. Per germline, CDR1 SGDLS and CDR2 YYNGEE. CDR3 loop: CASSGDSGAQYQETQYF. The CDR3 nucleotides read TGTGCCAGCAGCGGAGACTCAGGGGCCCAGTACCAAGAGACCCAGTACTTC.

The CDR3 coding sequence is TGTGCCAGCAGCTTGAGGACTACTTCAAAAGAGACCCAGTACTTC. This gives the protein CASSLRTTSKETQYF. The chain carries TRBV5-6 and TRBJ2-5; TRBD2 is a possible D gene (6 bases). This CDR3 contains 15 residues. Germline V gene data show CDR1 as SGHDT and CDR2 as YYEEEE. V lost 1 base and J lost 3, with 13 bases in between.

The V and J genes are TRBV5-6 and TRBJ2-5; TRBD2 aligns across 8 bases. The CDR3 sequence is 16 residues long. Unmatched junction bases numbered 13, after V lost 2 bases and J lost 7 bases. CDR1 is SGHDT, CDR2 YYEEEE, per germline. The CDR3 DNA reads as TGTGCCAGCAGCTTCCGAAGCGGGGGCCCTTCGATGACCCAGTACTTC. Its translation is CASSFRSGGPSMTQYF.

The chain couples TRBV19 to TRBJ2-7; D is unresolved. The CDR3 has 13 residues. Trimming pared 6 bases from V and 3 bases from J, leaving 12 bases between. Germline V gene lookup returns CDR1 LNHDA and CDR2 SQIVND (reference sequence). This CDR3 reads CASSVGEGYEQYF. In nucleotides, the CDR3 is TGTGCCAGTAGCGTAGGTGAAGGCTACGAGCAGTACTTC. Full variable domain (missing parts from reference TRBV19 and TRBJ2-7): DGGITQSPKYLFRKEGQNVTLSCEQNLNHDAMYWYRQDPGQGLRLIYYSQIVNDFQKGDIAEGYSVSREKKESFPLTVTSAQKNPTAFYLCASSVGEGYEQYFGPGTRLTVT.

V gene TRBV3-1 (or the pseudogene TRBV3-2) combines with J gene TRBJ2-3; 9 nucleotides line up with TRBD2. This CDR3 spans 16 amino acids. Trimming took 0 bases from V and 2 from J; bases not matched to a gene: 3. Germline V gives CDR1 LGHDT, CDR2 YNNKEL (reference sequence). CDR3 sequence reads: CASSQDPSGVTDTQYF. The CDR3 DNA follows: TGTGCCAGCAGCCAAGATCCTAGCGGGGTCACAGATACGCAGTATTTT.

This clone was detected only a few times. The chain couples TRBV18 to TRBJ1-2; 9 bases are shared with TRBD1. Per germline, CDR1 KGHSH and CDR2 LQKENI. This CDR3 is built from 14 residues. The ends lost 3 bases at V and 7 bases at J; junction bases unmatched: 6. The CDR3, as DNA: TGTGCCAGCTCACCGAAAACAGGGGGCACTGGCTACACCTTC. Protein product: CASSPKTGGTGYTF.

CDR3 sequence: CASSLASGYGYTF. CDR3 nucleotide sequence: TGTGCCAGCAGTTTAGCATCAGGGTATGGCTACACCTTC. The rearrangement links TRBV27 to TRBJ1-2, with D possibly matching TRBD1 (5 bases). The germline V and J ends were trimmed by 2 bases and 5 bases, with 9 bases remaining between them. CDR3 length: 13 amino acids. Germline V gene lookup returns CDR1 MNHEY and CDR2 SMNVEV (reference sequence).